The rows below give T cell receptor beta chains drawn from one sample of a study of monozygotic twins with inflammatory bowel disease. TCRdb processed the 5' RACE reads again and assigns one entry to each CDR3 protein, with no DNA. The ten most abundant clones cover approximately 2.4% of a sample with a few hundred thousand distinct CDR3 sequences. The sequenced sample was blood. These receptors were collected from a human donor with ulcerative colitis or Crohn's disease, or a healthy co-twin of an affected twin (not recorded which). Both conserved end residues are part of each CDR3.

V	J	CDR3
TRBV24-1	TRBJ2-3	CATSDTQGRLGEDTQYF
TRBV7-6	TRBJ2-6	CASTPMSGANVLTF
TRBV20-1	TRBJ2-3	CSAIKGADTQYF
TRBV7-3	TRBJ2-3	CASSTPGQGVTDTQYF
TRBV11-2	TRBJ2-5	CASSARDSSWETQYF
TRBV7-9	TRBJ2-4	CASSTDTNPAKNIQYF
TRBV6-5	TRBJ2-3	CASSYSLGTDAQYF
TRBV4-2	TRBJ2-3	CASSQDGGGSTDTQYF
TRBV7-9	TRBJ2-1	CASSLVSGHYNEQFF
TRBV6-2/TRBV6-3	TRBJ1-6	CASSWDIKSPLHF
TRBV18	TRBJ1-1	CASSQTGRTEAFF
TRBV20-1	TRBJ1-3	CSASPDTVSGNTIYF
TRBV12-3/TRBV12-4	TRBJ2-7	CASSPPLQSYEQYF
TRBV5-1	TRBJ2-7	CASRGEDRFYEQYF
TRBV7-3	TRBJ2-7	CASSLMTSEQYF
TRBV3-1	TRBJ2-3	CASSGRPLRGAQYF
TRBV12-5	TRBJ1-5	CASGPWRPQHF
TRBV30	TRBJ2-7	CAWTLNDGYEQYF
TRBV4-3	TRBJ1-4	CASSQGTVPGSRGDEKLFF
TRBV7-9	TRBJ2-3	CASSPRGTGYTDTQYF
TRBV12-3/TRBV12-4	TRBJ2-1	CASSVGQRTYNEQFF
TRBV18	TRBJ1-5	CASSPMQTLPGPNQPQHF
TRBV9	TRBJ2-5	CASSAWGRDWEQETQYF
TRBV7-2	TRBJ2-1	CASSLDLGDEQFF
TRBV7-3	TRBJ2-5	CASSQGLDKETQYF
TRBV12-3/TRBV12-4	TRBJ2-5	CASSTLIQETQYF
TRBV27	TRBJ2-7	CASSNLAGGRYEQYF
TRBV12-3/TRBV12-4	TRBJ1-2	CASSRTAEGFYGYTF
TRBV6-5	TRBJ2-1	CASSYRGTHNEQFF
TRBV21-1	TRBJ1-5	CASSKDGVGRESCSNQPQHF
TRBV6-1	TRBJ1-6	CASSGDRDPSSYNSPLHF
TRBV11-2	TRBJ2-3	CASSLNLAGGAFTDTQYF
TRBV7-3	TRBJ1-6	CASSLQGAKNSPLHF
TRBV28	TRBJ1-4	CASSSIPGQGVTNEKLFF
TRBV7-2	TRBJ1-3	CASSSMGSLSNTIYF
TRBV20-1	TRBJ2-6	CSASGAGALRANVLTF
TRBV6-5	TRBJ2-2	CASSYPRGQRLNTGELFF
TRBV6-5	TRBJ1-2	CASSYSGSRGRPTF
TRBV12-3/TRBV12-4	TRBJ2-5	CASSFSRGTQYF
TRBV2	TRBJ1-5	CASRQTGGFNQPQHF
TRBV7-3	TRBJ2-1	CASSFLAGGPGDNEQFF
TRBV9	TRBJ2-7	CASSVGAEAYEQYF
TRBV12-3/TRBV12-4	TRBJ2-5	CASTLLGQGGETQYF
TRBV24-1	TRBJ1-2	CATSDYAANYGYTF
TRBV7-6	TRBJ1-4	CASSLEGRALATNEKLFF
TRBV19	TRBJ2-3	CASSMDRGLAGSTDTQYF
TRBV20-1	TRBJ1-1	CSARRQNTEAFF
TRBV7-8	TRBJ2-1	CASSLDPQDEQFF
TRBV5-1	TRBJ2-7	CASSWITGTKEEQYF
TRBV2	TRBJ1-1	CASRQGLGTEAFF
TRBV20-1	TRBJ2-1	CSALDVAGGNEQFF
TRBV11-2	TRBJ1-5	CASSLTMSNQPQHF
TRBV11-2	TRBJ1-2	CASSRTSPGWDYTF
TRBV19	TRBJ2-7	CASSRSGTGGVYEQYF